These T cell receptor beta chains were read from a single sample in a study of control samples from healthy donors and cancer patients. Method: immunoSEQ multiplex PCR; TCRdb's copy keeps in-frame clones and lacks some. This repertoire shows roughly 150,000 clones, around 88% found once; its top ten account for 1.5% to 2%. The sequencing sample was made of blood. These receptors came from a man aged 18 to 29 in good health. Both conserved end residues are part of each CDR3. D genes are given only for firm matches. The listing skips clone size in some rows; elsewhere it reads once, few, many or a size class.

few,TRBJ1-5,TRBV19,TRBD1,TGTGCCAGTAGTATCCGCCGGGACAGGGGGAATCAGCCCCAGCATTTT,CASSIRRDRGNQPQHF
few,TRBJ1-4,TRBV5-1,.,TGCGCCAGCAGCATAACGACGGGTAATGAAAAACTGTTTTTT,CASSITTGNEKLFF
.,TRBJ2-7,TRBV27,.,TGTGCCAGCAGTTTAGGGAAACCCTACGAGCAGTACTTC,CASSLGKPYEQYF
few,TRBJ1-5,TRBV28,.,TGTGCCAGCAGTTTGTCTGGGGCCTTCAATCAGCCCCAGCATTTT,CASSLSGAFNQPQHF
.,TRBJ2-5,TRBV18,.,TGTGCCAGCTCACCACCTGAATTTATCGCGGAACAAGAGACCCAGTACTTC,CASSPPEFIAEQETQYF
once,TRBJ2-7,TRBV7-2,.,TGTGCCAGCAGCTTAGTCGCGGGTGGGGAAACCTACGAGCAGTACTTC,CASSLVAGGETYEQYF
.,TRBJ2-7,TRBV28,TRBD1,TGTGCCAGCAACGGACAGGGCCACGAGCAGTACTTC,CASNGQGHEQYF
once,TRBJ2-1,TRBV5-1,TRBD2,TGCGCCAGCAGCTTGACTAGCGCCAATGAGCAGTTCTTC,CASSLTSANEQFF
.,TRBJ1-1,TRBV30,.,TGTGCCTGGAGTGTTGGGCAGGAAGCTTTCTTT,CAWSVGQEAFF
.,TRBJ1-2,TRBV28,.,TGTGCCAGCAGTTTAGGAGAAGGGCGGTATGGCTACACCTTC,CASSLGEGRYGYTF
.,TRBJ2-1,TRBV2,.,TGTGCCAGCAAGGGAAATTACAATGAGCAGTTCTTC,CASKGNYNEQFF
.,TRBJ2-7,TRBV6-2/TRBV6-3,.,TGTGCCAGCAGTTGGGGGACCTTCTCCTACGAGCAGTACTTC,CASSWGTFSYEQYF
.,TRBJ2-7,TRBV30,.,TGTGCCTGGAGTGTAGGGCCGCTCTCCTACGAGCAGTACTTC,CAWSVGPLSYEQYF
.,TRBJ1-1,TRBV6-5,TRBD1,TGTGCCAGCAGTTACTCTCGGACAGGTAGGGGGGCTGAAGCTTTCTTT,CASSYSRTGRGAEAFF
.,TRBJ1-6,TRBV6-4,TRBD1,TGTGCCAGCAGTGACTCCCGGACAGGTTATAATTCACCCCTCCACTTT,CASSDSRTGYNSPLHF
.,TRBJ2-1,TRBV10-3,TRBD2,TGTGCCATCAGTGAGTCGGGCACTAGCGGGGGGGCGAAAGAGCAGTTCTTC,CAISESGTSGGAKEQFF
.,TRBJ1-3,TRBV28,TRBD1,TGTGCCAGCGGCCGACAGGGCCGAAACACCATATATTTT,CASGRQGRNTIYF
.,TRBJ2-1,TRBV6-5,.,TGTGCCAGCAGCACGAATGTCCAGGGTTCTGAGTTCTTC,CASSTNVQGSEFF
.,TRBJ2-7,TRBV30,.,TGTGCGTTCGTCATGAACCCTCTCTACGAGCAGTACTTC,CAFVMNPLYEQYF
.,TRBJ2-2,TRBV7-2,.,TGTGCCAGCAGCCCAAAGCACGGCAGCACCGGGGAGCTGTTTTTT,CASSPKHGSTGELFF
.,TRBJ2-1,TRBV4-1,.,TGCGCCAGCAGCCCCAACGGGGTAAATGAGCAGTTCTTC,CASSPNGVNEQFF
.,TRBJ1-3,TRBV4-3,.,TGCGCCAGCAGCCCCCGTTTTGGGAAGGACCAAAACACCATATATTTT,CASSPRFGKDQNTIYF
once,TRBJ1-1,TRBV2,.,TGTGCCAGCAGGGTGGCCAGCGGGAACACTGAAGCTTTCTTT,CASRVASGNTEAFF
.,TRBJ1-1,TRBV28,TRBD1,TGTGCCAGCAGTACAGGGGGCTCTGAAGCTTTCTTT,CASSTGGSEAFF
.,TRBJ1-1,TRBV5-1,TRBD1,TGCGCCAGCAGCTTGGCACAGGGGGCGTTTGCTGAAGCTTTCTTT,CASSLAQGAFAEAFF
once,TRBJ2-2,TRBV9,TRBD2,TGTGCCAGCAGCCTAAGAACAGGGGCCGCTGATAGCGGGGGGAACACCGGGGAGCTGTTTTTT,CASSLRTGAADSGGNTGELFF
.,TRBJ2-7,TRBV18,.,TGTGCCAGCTCACCACTAGGCGCCGGACAGTCTGCGAACGAGCAGTACTTC,CASSPLGAGQSANEQYF
.,TRBJ2-5,TRBV6-2/TRBV6-3,TRBD2,TGTGCCAGCAGCCCCACCACCCCCTCTAGCGGGGGGGCGGAGACCCAGTACTTC,CASSPTTPSSGGAETQYF
.,TRBJ2-6,TRBV5-6,.,TGTGCCAGCAGCTGGACGTCTCCTGGGGCCAACGTCCTGACTTTC,CASSWTSPGANVLTF
.,TRBJ1-2,TRBV24-1,TRBD1,TGTGCCACCAGTGACCCCGGGACAGGGATCTATGGCTACACCTTC,CATSDPGTGIYGYTF
few,TRBJ2-2,TRBV5-4,TRBD2,TGTGCCAGCAGCAAAAGCGGGGTTAGCACCGGGGAGCTGTTTTTT,CASSKSGVSTGELFF
.,TRBJ1-4,TRBV11-2,.,TGTGCCAGCAGCTTAGAGTGGGGCAGTTCAACTAATGAAAAACTGTTTTTT,CASSLEWGSSTNEKLFF
.,TRBJ1-1,TRBV5-5,.,TGTGCCAGCAGCTTGGACTGGAACACTGAAGCTTTCTTT,CASSLDWNTEAFF
.,TRBJ1-4,TRBV12-3/TRBV12-4,.,TGTGCCAGCAGCCCACCGCGGAAGAAACTGTTTTTT,CASSPPRKKLFF
.,TRBJ2-3,TRBV2,TRBD1,TGTGCCAGCATGGACAGGACCTCCACAGATACGCAGTATTTT,CASMDRTSTDTQYF
.,TRBJ2-1,TRBV5-4,TRBD1,TGTGCCAGCAGACTGGACAGGGGCACGTTCTTC,CASRLDRGTFF
.,TRBJ2-1,TRBV27,TRBD2,TGTGCCAGCAGCCACGAGGCAGCGGGGGGGCTGAAAAATGAGCAGTTCTTC,CASSHEAAGGLKNEQFF
once,TRBJ1-1,TRBV6-5,.,TGTGCCAGCAGTTACCCGAACGGTATGAACACTGAAGCTTTCTTT,CASSYPNGMNTEAFF
.,TRBJ2-5,TRBV7-9,TRBD1,TGTGCCAGCAGCTTTCGACAGGGGGTAGAGACCCAGTACTTC,CASSFRQGVETQYF
.,TRBJ1-2,TRBV30,.,TGTGCCTGGAGTGTAAGTCGTGGGGACGGCTACACCTTC,CAWSVSRGDGYTF
once,TRBJ2-3,TRBV30,TRBD2,TGTGCCTGGAGCCGGGGACTAGCGGGGACGGCAGATACGCAGTATTTT,CAWSRGLAGTADTQYF
.,TRBJ1-1,TRBV4-1,.,TGCGCCAGCAGCCAAGTTGTCAAGAACACTGAAGCTTTCTTT,CASSQVVKNTEAFF
.,TRBJ2-7,TRBV2,.,TGTGCCAGCAGAGACGACAGCCACGAGCAGTACTTC,CASRDDSHEQYF
.,TRBJ2-3,TRBV27,TRBD1,TGTGCCAGCAGTTTCCTGAGACAGGGCCTAGATACGCAGTATTTT,CASSFLRQGLDTQYF
.,TRBJ2-1,TRBV24-1,TRBD2,TGTGCCACCAGTGACTCTAGCGGGGGGTCGAATGAGCAGTTCTTC,CATSDSSGGSNEQFF
.,TRBJ2-2,TRBV25-1,.,TGTGCCACCAACCGGGGCGCGGCCGGGGAGCTGTTTTTT,CATNRGAAGELFF
once,TRBJ2-3,TRBV6-5,.,TGTGCCAGCAGTTACGGTGCTCGTGCAGATACGCAGTATTTT,CASSYGARADTQYF